The sequence of this T cell receptor beta chain was determined in a study of post-analysis software for immune sequencing data. This clonotype was recorded many times. Its target is unknown. TCR beta libraries were prepared from cDNA with unique molecular identifiers. Each sample of roughly 0.9 to 11 million input T cells yielded 500,000 or so cDNA molecules, so each molecule approximated one T cell. TCRdb reprocessed the PCR reads with MiXCR, giving one entry per CDR3 protein. The data contain 350,000 to 450,000 distinct CDR3 sequences, roughly 30% of them singletons. General study findings and limits: Included in a set of roughly 5 TRBV segments more frequent in patients than controls were TRBV5-6, TRBV5-1 and TRBV20-1.

This CDR3 has 17 amino acids. V was clipped by 1 base and J by 10 bases; unmatched bases: 11. CDR1 is SGHTA, CDR2 FQGNSA, per germline. The chain couples TRBV7-2 to TRBJ2-7; 15 positions agree with TRBD2. The TCR comes from a girl aged 5 to 17 with multiple sclerosis. Sequencing used blood. The CDR3 sequence: CASSLVRPGTSGGHQYF. In DNA, the CDR3 is TGTGCCAGCAGCTTAGTTCGCCCCGGGACTAGCGGGGGGCATCAGTACTTC.